Listed here are 19 T cell receptor beta chains from one sample, sequenced in a study of T cell repertoires in breast cancer. The expanded emulsion RT-PCR method captured paired alpha and beta chains from CD8+ T cells. During the second nested PCR, blocking oligonucleotides suppressed genes that were not paired. TCRdb fed the emulsion pairing reads into MiXCR, producing one record per CDR3 protein. The sample lists tens of thousands of distinct CDR3 sequences; 45% were seen once. Sequenced: CD8+ T cells. These receptors were collected from a pool of human donors with breast cancer or a healthy control (not recorded which).

This clonotype was picked up a small number of times. In nucleotides, the CDR3 is TGTGCCAGCTCACCAGGGACAGCAAACGAGCAGTACTTC. Protein sequence: CASSPGTANEQYF. V usage is TRBV18 and J usage is TRBJ2-7; 7 nucleotides match TRBD1. The CDR3 has 13 amino acids. The germline gives CDR1 KGHSH, CDR2 LQKENI. The J segment lost 5 bases and the V segment lost 2 bases, leaving 3 bases of the junction unmatched.

The V and J genes are TRBV2 and TRBJ2-1; D unclear. Germline V CDR1 and CDR2: SNHLY, FYNNEI. This CDR3 has 14 residues. Trimming cost V 7 bases and J 0 bases, with 10 bases left between them. CDR3 bases: TGTGCCAGCAAGAGGCAGAGCTCCTACAATGAGCAGTTCTTC. Its protein product is CASKRQSSYNEQFF.

As regards this clonotype: This may be a read error: a much more frequent sequence differs by one nucleotide. The chain joins TRBV7-8 to TRBJ2-1; TRBD1 or TRBD2 may be the D gene (5 bases each). CDR3 size: 13 residues. Germline lookup yields CDR1 SGHVS and CDR2 FQNEAQ. CDR3 in DNA: TGTGCCAGCAGCAGGGACCACAAAAATGAGCGGTTCTTC. Translated: CASSRDHKNERFF.

This chain joins TRBV19 and TRBJ2-2; D is ambiguous. The CDR3 extends over 13 amino acids. Germline lookup yields CDR1 LNHDA and CDR2 SQIVND (reference sequence). CDR3 amino acids: CAGLETDTGELFF. CDR3 bases: TGTGCTGGGTTAGAAACAGACACCGGGGAGCTGTTTTTT.

The chain recombines TRBV7-2 with TRBJ2-7; 8 bases are shared with TRBD2. The CDR3 extends over 17 amino acids. The V segment lost 7 bases and the J segment 0 bases; nucleotides outside the gene matches: 14. Germline CDR1 and CDR2: SGHTA and FQGNSA. The CDR3 DNA sequence: TGTGCCAGCACCCTGACTAGCGAGGGGGTTAGCTCCTACGAGCAGTACTTC. The encoded protein is CASTLTSEGVSSYEQYF.

About this clonotype: Germline is not matched at one junction end, which may reflect a read error. The rearrangement joins TRBV18 to TRBJ2-2; D is perhaps TRBD1 (5 bases). CDR3 length equals 13 residues. Germline-derived CDR1 and CDR2 are KGHSH and LQKENI. CDR3 sequence (DNA): TGTGCCGGCTCGACAGCGAACACCGGGGAGCTGTTTTTT. This encodes CAGSTANTGELFF. The whole variable domain, filled in from reference TRBV18 and TRBJ2-2, reads NAGVMQNPRHLVRRRGQEARLRCSPMKGHSHVYWYRQLPEEGLKFMVYLQKENIIDESGMPKERFSAEFPKEGPSILRIQQVVRGDSAAYFCAGSTANTGELFFGEGSRLTVL.

The table lists this clonotype with a few counts. The V gene is TRBV7-9, the J gene TRBJ2-1; D ambiguous. In germline, CDR1 is SEHNR, CDR2 FQNEAQ (reference sequence). The CDR3 is 16 amino acids. Trimming stripped 3 bases from V and 0 bases from J, with 12 bases between. CDR3 residues: CASSLSGRSSYNEQFF. In DNA form, the CDR3 reads TGTGCCAGCAGCTTGTCCGGGCGGAGCTCCTACAATGAGCAGTTCTTC.

V and J are TRBV20-1 and TRBJ1-2, with a possible D match to TRBD1 (5 bases). V lost 5 bases and J 8 bases, leaving 15 bases between the germline ends. This CDR3 is built from 12 residues. Germline CDR1 and CDR2: DFQATT and SNEGSKA (reference sequence). The CDR3 DNA sequence: TGCAGTGCTCCGTTCTGGGGGGTCGGCTACACCTTC. This gives the protein CSAPFWGVGYTF.

The sample holds many counts of this clonotype. V usage is TRBV27 and J usage is TRBJ1-3; TRBD1 aligns across 9 bases. CDR1 MNHEY and CDR2 SMNVEV come from the germline V gene (reference sequence). Trimming at V came to 6 bases and at J to 4 bases, leaving 4 bases not matched to a gene. CDR3 size: 14 residues. CDR3 bases: TGTGCCAGCAGAACAGGGGGCGCCGGAAACACCATATATTTT. It specifies CASRTGGAGNTIYF.

The chain carries TRBV5-1 and TRBJ1-2; 9 positions match TRBD1. V was pared by 2 bases and J by 8 bases, with 4 bases of the junction left unmatched. The germline V gene encodes CDR1 SGHRS and CDR2 YFSETQ. The CDR3 runs to 13 residues. The CDR3 DNA reads as TGCGCCAGCAGCTTACAGGGGGCGGAAGGCTACACCTTC. Translated, it gives CASSLQGAEGYTF.

This clonotype was seen many times. The chain carries TRBV28 and TRBJ1-5; the D is unclear. The CDR3 contains 14 residues. Trimming took off 3 bases at V and 1 base at J, with 7 bases between the two ends. Germline lookup yields CDR1 MDHEN and CDR2 SYDVKM. CDR3 nucleotide sequence: TGTGCCAGCAGTTTTATTAACAGCAATCAGCCCCAGCATTTT. Translated: CASSFINSNQPQHF.

Comments on this clonotype: Its ends do not fully match the called genes, so a read error is possible. V is TRBV27 and J is TRBJ1-1; D remains ambiguous. CDR3 length: 14 residues. Germline values: CDR1 MNHEY, CDR2 SMNVEV (reference sequence). The CDR3 DNA is TGTGCCGGCAGTCCCCGAGGGCTTAACACTGAAGCTTTCTTT. Translated: CAGSPRGLNTEAFF.

This clonotype was counted between two and nine times. J is TRBJ2-7 and V is TRBV7-9; possibly TRBD2 for D (6 bases). V lost 7 bases, J lost 1 base, and 14 bases lay in between. In germline, CDR1 is SEHNR, CDR2 FQNEAQ (reference sequence). The CDR3 covers 14 residues. The CDR3, as DNA: TGTGCCAGCACCCCCCCGCGGGGATCCTACGAGCAGTACTTC. Translated, it gives CASTPPRGSYEQYF.

The V call is TRBV20-1, the J call TRBJ2-1, with 10 bases aligning to TRBD1. The V and J ends lost 3 bases and 8 bases, in that order; junction bases with no gene match: 19. Germline CDR1 DFQATT, CDR2 SNEGSKA (reference sequence). This CDR3 has 18 residues. For the CDR3, the DNA is TGCAGTGCTAGGCTGCTAGCATCGGACAGGGGGTTGAAGTATGAGCAGTTCTTC. Its protein is CSARLLASDRGLKYEQFF.

In the case of this clonotype: Being one base from a much bigger clone, this may be a read error. In this CDR3 the conserved last residue, phenylalanine or tryptophan, is missing, so a read error is likely. The chain recombines TRBV11-2 with TRBJ2-7; TRBD2 agrees at 14 bases. The V gene's germline CDR1 is SGHAT and CDR2 FQNNGV. This CDR3 region has 18 residues. The J segment lost 3 bases and the V segment lost 4 bases, leaving 11 bases of the junction unmatched. CDR3 protein: CASSWRRGLAGVVYEQYL. The CDR3 DNA reads TGTGCCAGCAGCTGGCGGAGGGGACTAGCGGGAGTCGTCTACGAGCAGTACCTC.

The chain combines TRBV7-9 with TRBJ2-3; 10 positions agree with TRBD2. The CDR3 covers 19 residues. Trimming cost V 3 bases and J 4 bases; bases outside gene matches: 16. Per the germline V gene, CDR1 is SEHNR and CDR2 is FQNEAQ (reference sequence). As DNA, the CDR3 is TGTGCCAGCAGCTTCCCTCCCCTAGCGGGAGTTCCGGGGGCAGATACGCAGTATTTT. Translating gives CASSFPPLAGVPGADTQYF.

This chain uses TRBV15 with TRBJ2-1; D remains unclear. CDR3 size: 14 residues. Germline lookup yields CDR1 LNHNV and CDR2 YYDKDF (reference sequence). V was cut by 4 bases and J by 3 bases, with 10 bases left in between. The CDR3 here is CATSMLKGYNEQFF. The CDR3 DNA follows: TGTGCCACCAGCATGTTAAAGGGCTACAATGAGCAGTTCTTC.

This clonotype was found a few times. The CDR3 bases are TGTGCCAGCAGTTACGACAGGGCCCTCTCCTACAATGAGCAGTTCTTC. Translation gives CASSYDRALSYNEQFF. The V gene is TRBV12-3 or TRBV12-4, the J gene TRBJ2-1; TRBD1 agrees at 7 bases. The CDR3 has 16 residues. V was clipped by 4 bases and J by 0 bases; unmatched bases: 6.

This clonotype was recorded a few times. This chain connects TRBV20-1 to TRBJ2-1; 14 positions agree with TRBD2. The CDR3 loop spans 15 amino acids. V dropped 5 bases and J dropped 8; count of bases not matched to a gene: 8. The germline V gene has CDR1 DFQATT and CDR2 SNEGSKA (reference sequence). CDR3 DNA: TGCAGTGCTGCCGGGACTAGCGGGAGCAGCTATGAGCAGTTCTTC. It is translated as CSAAGTSGSSYEQFF.